This entry is about one T cell receptor beta chain. These data originate in a study of blood T cell repertoires in COVID-19. The overall study: T cells, B-cell-depleted T cells, or PBMCs provided the cDNA or gDNA that served as material.

Using immunoSEQ multiplex PCR, the repertoire was profiled, and TCRdb retains in-frame clones only, with some absent. The sample includes about 230,000 clones, roughly 81% of them seen just once. Trimming removed 7 bases at V and 5 bases at J, with 8 bases between. CDR3 length: 11 amino acids. The chain uses TRBV12-3 or TRBV12-4 and TRBJ1-1; no definite D call. This TCR came from a woman over 75 with COVID-19, enrolled during active disease. Sequencing used peripheral blood. The CDR3 region has the DNA TGTGCCAGCACCTTCAGGACTGAAGCTTTCTTT. It specifies CASTFRTEAFF.